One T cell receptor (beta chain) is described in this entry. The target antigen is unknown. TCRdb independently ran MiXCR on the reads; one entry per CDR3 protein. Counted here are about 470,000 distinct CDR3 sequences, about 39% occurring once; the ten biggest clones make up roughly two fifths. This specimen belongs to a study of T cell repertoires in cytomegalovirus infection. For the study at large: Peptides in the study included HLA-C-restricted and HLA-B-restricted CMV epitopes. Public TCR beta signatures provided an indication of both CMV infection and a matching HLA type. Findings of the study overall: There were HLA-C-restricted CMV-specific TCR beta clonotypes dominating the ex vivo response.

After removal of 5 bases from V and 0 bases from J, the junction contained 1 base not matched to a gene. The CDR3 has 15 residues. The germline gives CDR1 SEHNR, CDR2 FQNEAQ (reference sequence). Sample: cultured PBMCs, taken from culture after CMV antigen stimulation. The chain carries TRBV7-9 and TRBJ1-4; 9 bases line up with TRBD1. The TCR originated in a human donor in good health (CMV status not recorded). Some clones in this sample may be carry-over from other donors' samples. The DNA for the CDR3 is TGTGCCAGCAGCAGACAGGGGGCAACTAATGAAAAACTGTTTTTT. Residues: CASSRQGATNEKLFF.